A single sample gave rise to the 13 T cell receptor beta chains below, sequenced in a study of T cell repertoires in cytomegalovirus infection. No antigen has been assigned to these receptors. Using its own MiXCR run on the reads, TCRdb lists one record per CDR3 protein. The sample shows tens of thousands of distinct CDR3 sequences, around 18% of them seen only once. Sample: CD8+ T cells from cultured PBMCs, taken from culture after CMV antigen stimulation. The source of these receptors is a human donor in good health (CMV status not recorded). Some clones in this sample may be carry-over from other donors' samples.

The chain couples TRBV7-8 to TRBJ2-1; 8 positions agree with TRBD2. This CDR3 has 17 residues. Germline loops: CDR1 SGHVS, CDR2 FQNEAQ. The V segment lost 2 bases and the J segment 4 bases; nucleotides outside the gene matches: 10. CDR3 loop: CASSLRNSGGSYNEQFF. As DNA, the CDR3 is TGTGCCAGCAGCTTAAGGAATTCGGGAGGGAGTTACAATGAGCAGTTCTTC.

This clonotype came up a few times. This CDR3 is CASSHLSGTGEETQYF. The DNA of the CDR3 is TGTGCCAGCAGCCACCTTTCTGGGACAGGGGAAGAGACCCAGTACTTC. The chain combines TRBV7-6 with TRBJ2-5, with 10 positions matching TRBD1. The junction had 9 bases not matched to a gene; V was cut back by 5 bases and J by 3 bases. This CDR3 comprises 16 residues. Per the germline V gene, CDR1 is SGHVS and CDR2 is FNYEAQ.

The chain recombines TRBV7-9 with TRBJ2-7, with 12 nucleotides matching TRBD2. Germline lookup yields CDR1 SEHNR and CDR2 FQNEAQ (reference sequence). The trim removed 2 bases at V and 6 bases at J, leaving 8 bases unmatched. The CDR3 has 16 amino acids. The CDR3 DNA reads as TGTGCCAGCAGCTTACCGCTGACTAGCGGGAGTGGCGAGCAGTACTTC. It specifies CASSLPLTSGSGEQYF.

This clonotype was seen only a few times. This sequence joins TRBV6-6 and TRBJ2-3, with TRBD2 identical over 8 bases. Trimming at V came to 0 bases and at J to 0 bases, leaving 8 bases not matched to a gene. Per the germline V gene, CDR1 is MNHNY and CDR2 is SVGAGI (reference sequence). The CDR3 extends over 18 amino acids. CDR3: CASSYSKASGPSTDTQYF. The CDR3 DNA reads TGTGCCAGCAGTTACTCGAAGGCTAGCGGGCCCAGCACAGATACGCAGTATTTT.

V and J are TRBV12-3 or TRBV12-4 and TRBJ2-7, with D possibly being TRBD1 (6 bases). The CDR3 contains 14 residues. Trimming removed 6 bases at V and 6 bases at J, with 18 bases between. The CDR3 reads CASSSGQSFVEQYF. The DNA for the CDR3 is TGTGCCAGCAGCTCTGGACAGTCGTTCGTCGAGCAGTACTTC.

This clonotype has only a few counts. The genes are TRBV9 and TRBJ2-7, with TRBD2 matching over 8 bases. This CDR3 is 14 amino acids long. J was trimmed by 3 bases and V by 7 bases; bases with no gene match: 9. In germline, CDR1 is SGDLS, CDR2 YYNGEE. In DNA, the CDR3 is TGTGCCAGCTCCCCGGGGGGGCCGATCTACGAGCAGTACTTC. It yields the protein CASSPGGPIYEQYF.

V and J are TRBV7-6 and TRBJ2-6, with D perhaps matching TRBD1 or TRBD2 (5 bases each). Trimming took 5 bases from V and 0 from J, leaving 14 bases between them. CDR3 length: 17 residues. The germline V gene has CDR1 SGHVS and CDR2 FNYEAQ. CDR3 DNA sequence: TGTGCCAGCAGCCCCGGGACCATCAGCTCTGGGGCCAACGTCCTGACTTTC. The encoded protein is CASSPGTISSGANVLTF.

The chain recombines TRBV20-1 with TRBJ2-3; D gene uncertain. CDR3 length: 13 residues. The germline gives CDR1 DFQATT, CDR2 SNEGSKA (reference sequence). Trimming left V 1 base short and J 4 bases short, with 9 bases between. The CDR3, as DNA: TGCAGTGCTAGAGCGGGTGGGGCAGATACGCAGTATTTT. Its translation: CSARAGGADTQYF.

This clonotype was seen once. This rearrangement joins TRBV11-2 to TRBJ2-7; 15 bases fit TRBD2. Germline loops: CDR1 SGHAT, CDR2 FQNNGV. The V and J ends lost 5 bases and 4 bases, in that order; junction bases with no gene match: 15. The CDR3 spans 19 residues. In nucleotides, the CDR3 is TGTGCCAGCAGCGGAGAGGGGACTAGCGGGAGGACTCCGGTGTACGAGCAGTACTTC. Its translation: CASSGEGTSGRTPVYEQYF.

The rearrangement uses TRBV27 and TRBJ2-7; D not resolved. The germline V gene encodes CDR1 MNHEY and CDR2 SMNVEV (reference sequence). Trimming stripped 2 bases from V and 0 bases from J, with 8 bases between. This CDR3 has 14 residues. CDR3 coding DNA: TGTGCCAGCAGTTTAGCCTACAGCTCCTACGAGCAGTACTTC. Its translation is CASSLAYSSYEQYF.

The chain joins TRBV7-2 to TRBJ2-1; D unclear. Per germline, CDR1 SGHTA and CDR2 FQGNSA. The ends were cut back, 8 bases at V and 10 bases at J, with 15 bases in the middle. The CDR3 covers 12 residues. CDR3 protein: CASSIAGREQFF. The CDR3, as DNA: TGTGCCAGCTCAATAGCTGGTAGGGAGCAGTTCTTC.

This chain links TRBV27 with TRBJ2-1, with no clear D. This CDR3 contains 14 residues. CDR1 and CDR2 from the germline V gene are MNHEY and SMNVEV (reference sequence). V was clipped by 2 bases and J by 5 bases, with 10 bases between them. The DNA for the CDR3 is TGTGCCAGCAGTTTAAGAAGTCTCGACAATGAGCAGTTCTTC. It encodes CASSLRSLDNEQFF.

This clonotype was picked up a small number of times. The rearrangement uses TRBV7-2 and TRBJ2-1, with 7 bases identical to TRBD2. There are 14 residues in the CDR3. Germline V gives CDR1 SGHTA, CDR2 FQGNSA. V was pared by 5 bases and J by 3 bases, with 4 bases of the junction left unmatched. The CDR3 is CASSHRDYYNEQFF. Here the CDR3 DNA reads TGTGCCAGCAGCCACCGGGACTACTACAATGAGCAGTTCTTC.